The sequence of this TCR beta chain was determined in a study of neurological immune-mediated disorders. Study details: Multiple sclerosis patients numbered around 34, of whom about 31 were relapsing-remitting and 3 secondary progressive.

Germline CDR1 is LGHDT and CDR2 is YNNKEL (reference sequence). CDR3 length: 15 amino acids. This clonotype appeared many times. At one of its ends the junction is not consistent with the germline gene, which may arise from a read error. TCRdb re-analysed the 5' RACE reads in MiXCR, keeping a single row per CDR3 protein. The table includes approximately 60,000 distinct CDR3 sequences, 3.5% detected once. This chain uses TRBV3-1 with TRBJ1-6; 8 nucleotides line up with TRBD1. The TCR was taken from a woman between 25 and 40 years old with multiple sclerosis. The specimen was PBMCs. The CDR3 here is CASSQGDRKNSPLNF. The CDR3 DNA reads TGTGCCAGCAGCCAAGGGGACAGGAAAAATTCACCCCTCAACTTT. Complete variable domain (other parts from reference TRBV3-1 and TRBJ1-6): DTAVSQTPKYLVTQMGNDKSIKCEQNLGHDTMYWYKQDSKKFLKIMFSYNNKELIINETVPNRFSPKSPDKAHLNLHINSLELGDSAVYFCASSQGDRKNSPLNFGNGTRLTVT.